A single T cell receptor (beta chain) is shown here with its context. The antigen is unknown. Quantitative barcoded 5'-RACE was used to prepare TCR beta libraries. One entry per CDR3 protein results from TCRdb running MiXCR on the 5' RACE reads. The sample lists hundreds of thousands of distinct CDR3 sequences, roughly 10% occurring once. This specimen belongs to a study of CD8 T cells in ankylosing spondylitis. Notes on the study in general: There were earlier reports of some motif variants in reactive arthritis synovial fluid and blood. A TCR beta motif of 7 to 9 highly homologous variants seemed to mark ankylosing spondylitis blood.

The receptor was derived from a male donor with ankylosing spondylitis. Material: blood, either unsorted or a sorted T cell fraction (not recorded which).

The CDR3 region is CSVLSPQTQYF. In DNA, the CDR3 is TGCAGCGTCCTATCACCCCAGACCCAGTACTTC. This rearrangement joins TRBV29-1 to TRBJ2-5; D gene uncertain. CDR1 and CDR2 (germline): SQVTM, ANQGSEA. The germline V and J ends were trimmed by 6 bases and 6 bases, with 11 bases remaining between them. The CDR3 is made up of 11 amino acids.